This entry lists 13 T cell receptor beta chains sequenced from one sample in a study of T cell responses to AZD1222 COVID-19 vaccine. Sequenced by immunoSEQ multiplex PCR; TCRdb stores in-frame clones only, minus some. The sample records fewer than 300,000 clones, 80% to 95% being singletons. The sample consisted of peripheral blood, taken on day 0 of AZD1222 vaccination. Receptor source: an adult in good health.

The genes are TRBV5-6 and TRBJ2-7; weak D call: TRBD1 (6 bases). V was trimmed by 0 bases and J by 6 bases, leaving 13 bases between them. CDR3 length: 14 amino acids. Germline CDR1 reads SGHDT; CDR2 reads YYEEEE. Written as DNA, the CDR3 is TGTGCCAGCAGCTTGGGTACAGGGAGCTTCGAGCAGTACTTC. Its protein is CASSLGTGSFEQYF.

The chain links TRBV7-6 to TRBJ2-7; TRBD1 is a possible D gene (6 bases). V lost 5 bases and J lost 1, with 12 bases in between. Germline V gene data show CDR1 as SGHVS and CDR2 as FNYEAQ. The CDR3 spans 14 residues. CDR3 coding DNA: TGTGCCAGCAGCACAACTGACAGGTCCTACGAGCAGTACTTC. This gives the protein CASSTTDRSYEQYF.

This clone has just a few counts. The CDR3 DNA reads as TGTGCCAGCAGAGGGGGCGGGTTGGTTGCGGTGAGTGGCTACACCTTC. Protein: CASRGGGLVAVSGYTF. The rearrangement uses TRBV28 and TRBJ1-2; 7 positions match TRBD1. The CDR3 runs to 16 residues. J lost 7 bases, V lost 6 bases, and 17 bases had no gene match. Looked up from germline, CDR1 is MDHEN and CDR2 is SYDVKM.

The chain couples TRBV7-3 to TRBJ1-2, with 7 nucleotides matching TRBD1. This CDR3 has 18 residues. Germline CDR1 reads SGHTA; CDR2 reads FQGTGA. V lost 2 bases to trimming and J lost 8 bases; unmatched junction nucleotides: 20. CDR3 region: CASSLPIPSGSRGLGYTF. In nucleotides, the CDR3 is TGTGCCAGCAGCTTACCCATCCCATCGGGGTCCAGGGGGTTAGGCTACACCTTC.

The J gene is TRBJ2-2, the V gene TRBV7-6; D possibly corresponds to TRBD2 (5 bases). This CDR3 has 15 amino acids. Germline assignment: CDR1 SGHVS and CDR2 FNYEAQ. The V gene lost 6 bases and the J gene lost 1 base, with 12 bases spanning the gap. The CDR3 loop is CASRRGPQNTGELFF. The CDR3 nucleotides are TGTGCCAGCAGGCGCGGGCCTCAGAACACCGGGGAGCTGTTTTTT.

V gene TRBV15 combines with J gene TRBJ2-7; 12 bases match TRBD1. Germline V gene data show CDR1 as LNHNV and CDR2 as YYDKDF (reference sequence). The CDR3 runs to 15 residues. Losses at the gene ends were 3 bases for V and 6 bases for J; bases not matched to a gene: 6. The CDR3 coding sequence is TGTGCCACCAGCAGTGGGGGACAGGGGGCGGGCGAGCAGTACTTC. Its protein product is CATSSGGQGAGEQYF.

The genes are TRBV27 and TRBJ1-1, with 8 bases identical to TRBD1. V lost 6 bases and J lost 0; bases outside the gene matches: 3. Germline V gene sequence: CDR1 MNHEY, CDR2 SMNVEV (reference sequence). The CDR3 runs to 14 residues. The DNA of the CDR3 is TGTGCCAGCAGGCGGACAGGGATGAACACTGAAGCTTTCTTT. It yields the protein CASRRTGMNTEAFF.

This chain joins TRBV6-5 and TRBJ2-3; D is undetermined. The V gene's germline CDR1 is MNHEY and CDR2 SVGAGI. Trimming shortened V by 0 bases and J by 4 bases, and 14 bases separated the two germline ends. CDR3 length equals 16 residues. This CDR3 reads CASSYSGGRMADTQYF. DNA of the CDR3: TGTGCCAGCAGTTACTCGGGTGGGCGAATGGCAGATACGCAGTATTTT.

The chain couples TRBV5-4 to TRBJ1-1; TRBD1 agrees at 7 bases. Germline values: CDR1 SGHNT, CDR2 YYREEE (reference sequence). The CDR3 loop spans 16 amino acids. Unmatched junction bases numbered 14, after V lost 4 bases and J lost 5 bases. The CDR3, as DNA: TGTGCCAGCAGCGGGGGGACAGTTAGATCGTGGACTGAAGCTTTCTTT. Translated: CASSGGTVRSWTEAFF.

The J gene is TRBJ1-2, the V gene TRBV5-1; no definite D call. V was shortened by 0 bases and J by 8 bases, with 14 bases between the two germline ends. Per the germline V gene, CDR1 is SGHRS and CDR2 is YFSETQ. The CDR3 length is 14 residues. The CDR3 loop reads CASSLEGPQDGYTF. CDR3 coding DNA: TGCGCCAGCAGCTTGGAAGGACCCCAGGACGGCTACACCTTC.

CDR3 region: CASSPLAAQETQYF. The CDR3 nucleotides read TGTGCCAGCTCACCACTCGCGGCACAAGAGACCCAGTACTTC. The rearrangement joins TRBV18 to TRBJ2-5; D ambiguous. CDR3 length: 14 amino acids. CDR1 is KGHSH and CDR2 is LQKENI in the germline V gene. Trimming left V 1 base short and J 2 bases short, with 8 bases between.

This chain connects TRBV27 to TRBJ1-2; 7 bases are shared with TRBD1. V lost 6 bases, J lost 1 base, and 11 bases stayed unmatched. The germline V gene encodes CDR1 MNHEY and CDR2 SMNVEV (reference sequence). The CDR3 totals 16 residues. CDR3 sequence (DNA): TGTGCCAGCAGGCCACGGAGGGGGCTAGATAACTATGGCTACACCTTC. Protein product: CASRPRRGLDNYGYTF.

The CDR3 nucleotides read TGTGCCATCAGTGAGGTGACAGTCCGTGTAGGGCCCTACGAGCAGTACTTC. It yields the protein CAISEVTVRVGPYEQYF. V usage is TRBV10-3 and J usage is TRBJ2-7, with D possibly being TRBD1 (5 bases). This CDR3 contains 17 residues. The germline gives CDR1 ENHRY, CDR2 SYGVKD. Trimming took 2 bases from V and 2 from J, leaving 19 bases between them.